This T cell receptor (beta chain) stems from a study of metastatic and nonmetastatic thyroid tumors. Study background: It was across blood and tumor or nodule tissue from malignant and benign thyroid patients that repertoires were compared.

CDR1 SGHVS and CDR2 FQNEAQ come from the germline V gene. This CDR3 contains 19 residues. V lost 3 bases, J lost 4 bases, and 14 bases stayed unmatched. No treatment of any kind had been given to any patient before thyroid surgery. Using MiXCR, TCRdb re-called clones from the PCR reads. This sample has under 60,000 clones; about 20% occur once, and the top ten carry about 4%. This clone has at least ten counts. The sample consisted of blood. The V and J genes are TRBV7-8 and TRBJ2-1; TRBD2 matches at 11 bases. The clonotype comes from a male donor with papillary thyroid cancer or a benign thyroid nodule (not recorded which). Some clones in this sample may be carry-over from other donors' samples. DNA for the CDR3: TGTGCCAGCAGCTTTGGACTAGCGGGTGACCTTTCCCCTTACAATGAGCAGTTCTTC. This gives the protein CASSFGLAGDLSPYNEQFF.